What follows are 2 T cell receptor beta chains derived from one specimen sequenced in a study of technical replicates of blood from a few donors. Repertoires were generated with immunoSEQ multiplex PCR, while TCRdb's copy carries only in-frame clones and drops some. The sample yields about 100,000 clones, 90% to 95% seen once. Sequencing was performed on T cells isolated from PBMCs. These receptors originate from a human donor in good health.

This clone was seen only once. The V call is TRBV5-1, the J call TRBJ2-3; D ambiguous. V lost 0 bases and J 0 bases, leaving 5 bases between the germline ends. From germline, CDR1 is SGHRS and CDR2 YFSETQ. The CDR3 length is 14 residues. For the CDR3, the DNA is TGCGCCAGCAGCTTGGGAGTTAGCACAGATACGCAGTATTTT. This encodes CASSLGVSTDTQYF.

This chain uses TRBV9 with TRBJ1-2; weak D call: TRBD1 (5 bases). Looked up from germline, CDR1 is SGDLS and CDR2 is YYNGEE. The CDR3 is 15 residues long. V lost 0 bases and J lost 2, with 11 bases in between. The CDR3 protein is CASSVDPGPNYGYTF. In DNA form, the CDR3 reads TGTGCCAGCAGCGTAGACCCAGGGCCCAACTATGGCTACACCTTC.